A single sample gave rise to the 30 T cell receptor beta chains below, sequenced in a study of vaccination and CD4 T cells after COVID-19. Noted time point: late sampling 161 to 241 days after vaccination in a few convalescent patients. TCRdb ran MiXCR on the PCR reads and lists one entry per CDR3 protein. There are some 26,000 distinct CDR3 sequences in the sample; 45% to 65% occur only once, and around 5.9% lies in the top ten. This sample comprised CD4+ T cells from blood, obtained about 7 months after SARS-CoV-2 vaccination. Receptors were obtained from a human donor who had recovered from COVID-19.

This rearrangement joins TRBV28 to TRBJ2-7; TRBD1 aligns across 9 bases. Germline lookup yields CDR1 MDHEN and CDR2 SYDVKM. There are 15 residues in the CDR3. J gave up 1 base and V 5 bases, and 6 bases lay outside the gene matches. CDR3 sequence reads: CASSTRDRGSYEQYF. In DNA form, the CDR3 reads TGTGCCAGCAGTACCCGAGACAGGGGGTCCTACGAGCAGTACTTC.

This chain uses TRBV15 with TRBJ2-7, with D perhaps assigned TRBD1 or TRBD2 (6 bases each). CDR1 is LNHNV and CDR2 is YYDKDF in the germline V gene (reference sequence). The CDR3 runs to 14 residues. V lost 8 bases, J lost 5 bases, and 19 bases lay in between. CDR3 DNA sequence: TGTGCCACCGGGGGGCCCGGGTCCCCCCACGAGCAGTACTTC. It yields the protein CATGGPGSPHEQYF. The variable domain in full, with the rest retrieved from reference TRBV15 and TRBJ2-7, is DAMVIQNPRYQVTQFGKPVTLSCSQTLNHNVMYWYQQKSSQAPKLLFHYYDKDFNNEADTPDNFQSRRPNTSFCFLDIRSPGLGDTAMYLCATGGPGSPHEQYFGPGTRLTVT.

The genes are TRBV28 and TRBJ2-3, with 7 bases fitting TRBD1. Germline CDR1 MDHEN, CDR2 SYDVKM. The J segment lost 5 bases and the V segment lost 3 bases, leaving 11 bases of the junction unmatched. The CDR3 consists of 16 residues. DNA for the CDR3: TGTGCCAGCAGTTTGGAGCCACAGGGGCAGGTAGATACGCAGTATTTT. It yields the protein CASSLEPQGQVDTQYF.

The rearrangement links TRBV4-1 to TRBJ2-7; TRBD2 matches 14 bases. The germline gives CDR1 MGHRA, CDR2 YSYEKL. This CDR3 has 17 residues. The V and J ends lost 1 base and 5 bases, in that order; junction bases with no gene match: 7. In DNA, the CDR3 is TGCGCCAGCAGCCAAGTAGTGACTAGCGGGAGGGTGGACGAGCAGTACTTC. This codes for CASSQVVTSGRVDEQYF.

This clonotype was picked up one time. This sequence joins TRBV4-1 and TRBJ2-6; 10 bases map to TRBD1. From germline, CDR1 is MGHRA and CDR2 YSYEKL. The V and J ends lost 2 bases and 0 bases, in that order; junction bases with no gene match: 7. This CDR3 has 19 amino acids. CDR3 nucleotides: TGCGCCAGCAGCCAACCGCCGGGACAGGGGACCTCTGGGGCCAACGTCCTGACTTTC. It encodes CASSQPPGQGTSGANVLTF.

The chain joins TRBV20-1 to TRBJ1-2; TRBD1 might be the D (5 bases). Germline V gene sequence: CDR1 DFQATT, CDR2 SNEGSKA (reference sequence). The CDR3 is made up of 15 amino acids. With 6 bases removed from V and 0 bases from J, the gap between germline ends came to 17 bases. This CDR3 reads CSATGTAASNYGYTF. In DNA form, the CDR3 reads TGCAGTGCCACCGGGACCGCGGCTTCTAACTATGGCTACACCTTC.

By share of the sample, this clonotype is medium-sized (0.01 to 0.1%). The V gene is TRBV7-3, the J gene TRBJ2-3, with TRBD2 matching 7 bases. V dropped 2 bases and J dropped 5; count of bases not matched to a gene: 7. The CDR3 length is 15 residues. The V gene's germline CDR1 is SGHTA and CDR2 FQGTGA. The CDR3 DNA follows: TGTGCCAGCAGCTTAGGCGGGAGAAATGGAGATACGCAGTATTTT. Residues: CASSLGGRNGDTQYF. The full variable domain, its missing parts supplied by reference TRBV7-3 and TRBJ2-3, is GAGVSQTPSNKVTEKGKYVELRCDPISGHTALYWYRQSLGQGPEFLIYFQGTGAADDSGLPNDRFFAVRPEGSVSTLKIQRTERGDSAVYLCASSLGGRNGDTQYFGPGTRLTVL.

The chain recombines TRBV7-2 with TRBJ1-3; D not certain. The ends were cut back, 4 bases at V and 2 bases at J, with 12 bases in the middle. This CDR3 is 15 amino acids long. The germline gives CDR1 SGHTA, CDR2 FQGNSA. CDR3: CASSSVGGTGNTIYF. The DNA for the CDR3 is TGTGCCAGCAGCTCAGTTGGAGGGACTGGAAACACCATATATTTT. Complete variable domain (other parts from reference TRBV7-2 and TRBJ1-3): GAGVSQSPSNKVTEKGKDVELRCDPISGHTALYWYRQSLGQGLEFLIYFQGNSAPDKSGLPSDRFSAERTGGSVSTLTIQRTQQEDSAVYLCASSSVGGTGNTIYFGEGSWLTVV.

The chain is built from TRBV10-3 and TRBJ2-7; D not resolved. The V and J ends lost 5 bases and 5 bases respectively, with 10 bases between them. The CDR3 totals 12 residues. Germline assignment: CDR1 ENHRY and CDR2 SYGVKD. The CDR3 protein is CAISPKSHEQYF. The CDR3 DNA reads as TGTGCCATCAGTCCCAAATCCCACGAGCAGTACTTC.

This chain joins TRBV20-1 and TRBJ2-7; possible D gene TRBD2, 6 bases. The germline V gene has CDR1 DFQATT and CDR2 SNEGSKA (reference sequence). The V end was cut by 6 bases, the J end by 2 bases, with 14 bases between. This CDR3 is 13 amino acids long. Here the CDR3 reads CSARTIEPYEQYF. The CDR3 bases are TGCAGTGCCCGGACTATTGAGCCCTACGAGCAGTACTTC.

This clonotype showed up just a few times. The rearrangement uses TRBV5-4 and TRBJ2-7; D may be TRBD1 (6 bases). In germline, CDR1 is SGHNT, CDR2 YYREEE (reference sequence). This CDR3 is 13 amino acids long. V shed 0 bases and J shed 5 bases, with 9 bases lying between them. CDR3: CASSLDREDEQYF. The CDR3 nucleotides are TGTGCCAGCAGCTTGGACAGGGAAGACGAGCAGTACTTC.

The V call is TRBV6-1, the J call TRBJ2-5; D assignment may be TRBD1 or TRBD2 (5 bases each). Trimming removed 5 bases at V and 2 bases at J, with 9 bases between. This CDR3 contains 13 residues. Germline-derived CDR1 and CDR2 are MNHNS and SASEGT. The CDR3 region has the DNA TGTGCCAGCAGTCCCGGGGCGCAAGAGACCCAGTACTTC. It translates to CASSPGAQETQYF.

The chain recombines TRBV6-1 with TRBJ2-4; D remains ambiguous. Trimming stripped 2 bases from V and 0 bases from J, with 8 bases between. CDR3 length equals 15 residues. In germline, CDR1 is MNHNS, CDR2 SASEGT. The CDR3 DNA reads TGTGCCAGCAGTGAATTGTACATAGCCAAAAACATTCAGTACTTC. Translated: CASSELYIAKNIQYF.

The chain carries TRBV7-9 and TRBJ2-7; D is undetermined. The CDR3 runs 14 residues. Germline V gives CDR1 SEHNR, CDR2 FQNEAQ (reference sequence). The V end lost 8 bases, the J end lost 3 bases, and 17 bases lay between the germline ends. The CDR3 DNA reads TGTGCCAGCTCCGTCGGGCCCACCCACTACGAGCAGTACTTC. It codes for CASSVGPTHYEQYF. Full variable domain (rest looked up from reference TRBV7-9 and TRBJ2-7): DTGVSQNPRHKITKRGQNVTFRCDPISEHNRLYWYRQTLGQGPEFLTYFQNEAQLEKSRLLSDRFSAERPKGSFSTLEIQRTEQGDSAMYLCASSVGPTHYEQYFGPGTRLTVT.

The rearrangement links TRBV20-1 to TRBJ2-3, with 11 positions matching TRBD1. The germline CDR1 and CDR2 sequences are DFQATT and SNEGSKA (reference sequence). The trim removed 5 bases at V and 6 bases at J, leaving 10 bases unmatched. The CDR3 length is 15 residues. CDR3 loop: CSAGDRGGRRDTQYF. The CDR3 DNA follows: TGCAGTGCTGGGGACAGGGGGGGACGAAGGGATACGCAGTATTTT.

The chain employs TRBV7-2 and TRBJ2-5; no reliable D call. CDR3 length: 14 amino acids. Trimming stripped 3 bases from V and 4 bases from J, with 12 bases between. CDR1 SGHTA and CDR2 FQGNSA come from the germline V gene. The CDR3 sequence: CASSLGSPPETQYF. DNA of the CDR3: TGTGCCAGCAGCTTGGGGTCACCCCCAGAGACCCAGTACTTC.

The J gene is TRBJ1-5, the V gene TRBV28; the D gene is possibly TRBD1 (6 bases). Germline V lookup: CDR1 MDHEN, CDR2 SYDVKM. This CDR3 has 15 amino acids. Trimming removed 6 bases at V and 1 base at J, with 13 bases between. The CDR3 is CASRYRVVSNQPQHF. CDR3 in DNA: TGTGCCAGCAGATACAGGGTTGTAAGCAATCAGCCCCAGCATTTT.

This chain uses TRBV4-1 with TRBJ1-5; D is unresolved. Germline V gives CDR1 MGHRA, CDR2 YSYEKL. Trimming took off 4 bases at V and 0 bases at J, with 13 bases between the two ends. The CDR3 is made up of 16 amino acids. The CDR3 region is CASSRERTDSNQPQHF. The CDR3 DNA reads as TGCGCCAGCAGCCGAGAACGGACGGATAGCAATCAGCCCCAGCATTTT.

The sample holds one count of this clonotype. The chain employs TRBV6-1 and TRBJ2-1; a possible D gene is TRBD2 (6 bases). Trimming left V 4 bases short and J 2 bases short, with 12 bases between. Germline CDR1 reads MNHNS; CDR2 reads SASEGT. The CDR3 is made up of 15 amino acids. As DNA, the CDR3 is TGTGCCAGCAGTGTGGACGGCGGGACCTACAATGAGCAGTTCTTC. It encodes CASSVDGGTYNEQFF.

The V and J genes are TRBV7-2 and TRBJ2-7; 7 nucleotides agree with TRBD2. Trimming took 1 base from V and 3 from J; bases not matched to a gene: 0. CDR1 and CDR2 from the germline V gene are SGHTA and FQGNSA. The CDR3 runs to 13 residues. CDR3: CASSLGGGYEQYF. CDR3 DNA sequence: TGTGCCAGCAGCTTAGGCGGGGGCTACGAGCAGTACTTC.

This clonotype has more than one count but fewer than ten. V gene TRBV24-1 combines with J gene TRBJ2-3; the D is unclear. CDR3 length equals 12 residues. The V and J ends lost 6 bases and 3 bases respectively, with 6 bases between them. Germline V gene lookup returns CDR1 KGHDR and CDR2 SFDVKD. This CDR3 is CATSWGTDTQYF. CDR3 bases: TGTGCCACCAGTTGGGGTACAGATACGCAGTATTTT.

This chain links TRBV6-1 with TRBJ1-1; D not certain. CDR1 and CDR2 (germline): MNHNS, SASEGT. V lost 3 bases and J lost 4, with 15 bases in between. The CDR3 runs 15 residues. DNA of the CDR3: TGTGCCAGCAGTGACCTCCCCGGGGATGGCACTGAAGCTTTCTTT. Translating it yields CASSDLPGDGTEAFF.

In this sample, this clonotype turned up a few times. The gene calls are TRBV7-9 and TRBJ2-1, with TRBD2 matching 13 bases. CDR3 length: 19 residues. Germline trimming cut 5 bases from V and 8 bases from J; bases unmatched to any gene: 18. CDR1 SEHNR and CDR2 FQNEAQ come from the germline V gene (reference sequence). CDR3 loop: CASSNKVFGLAGVEDEQFF. Here the CDR3 DNA reads TGTGCCAGCAGCAACAAAGTTTTTGGACTAGCGGGAGTTGAGGATGAGCAGTTCTTC.

Only a few counts were recorded for this clonotype. This rearrangement joins TRBV6-2 or TRBV6-3 to TRBJ2-7, with unresolved D. There are 15 residues in the CDR3. V lost 3 bases and J lost 2, with 14 bases in between. The germline V gene has CDR1 MNHEY and CDR2 SVGEGT. The CDR3 spells CASSYRAVGTYEQYF. The CDR3 DNA reads TGTGCCAGCAGTTATCGGGCGGTGGGAACCTACGAGCAGTACTTC.

V is TRBV7-2 and J is TRBJ2-1; D is perhaps TRBD2 (7 bases). V shed 0 bases and J shed 13 bases, with 19 bases lying between them. This CDR3 is 15 amino acids long. Germline V CDR1 and CDR2: SGHTA, FQGNSA. CDR3: CASSLATGGLGYQFF. In DNA form, the CDR3 reads TGTGCCAGCAGCTTAGCGACCGGGGGGCTGGGGTATCAGTTCTTC.

DNA of the CDR3: TGCGCCAGCAGCCGGGGACTAGCGGGAGTAGGGGAGACCCAGTACTTC. It codes for CASSRGLAGVGETQYF. The J gene is TRBJ2-5, the V gene TRBV5-1; 14 bases fit TRBD2. This CDR3 region has 16 residues. Germline CDR1 reads SGHRS; CDR2 reads YFSETQ. The junction had 7 bases not matched to a gene; V was cut back by 4 bases and J by 5 bases. The full variable domain, rest sourced from reference TRBV5-1 and TRBJ2-5, is KAGVTQTPRYLIKTRGQQVTLSCSPISGHRSVSWYQQTPGQGLQFLFEYFSETQRNKGNFPGRFSGRQFSNSRSEMNVSTLELGDSALYLCASSRGLAGVGETQYFGPGTRLLVL.

The chain has TRBV7-3 and TRBJ2-1; 7 bases are a match to TRBD2. Germline V gene lookup returns CDR1 SGHTA and CDR2 FQGTGA. After removal of 2 bases from V and 0 bases from J, the junction contained 10 bases not matched to a gene. The CDR3 has 18 amino acids. This CDR3 is CASSLRPGGFSSYNEQFF. CDR3 nucleotides: TGTGCCAGCAGCTTACGGCCGGGAGGCTTCAGCTCCTACAATGAGCAGTTCTTC.

This sequence joins TRBV24-1 and TRBJ2-1; TRBD2 matches 10 bases. This CDR3 spans 17 amino acids. V was clipped by 5 bases and J by 9 bases; unmatched bases: 15. CDR1 and CDR2 from the germline V gene are KGHDR and SFDVKD. CDR3 region: CATSGRTGLAGAGEQFF. The CDR3 region has the DNA TGTGCCACCAGTGGGCGCACGGGGCTAGCGGGAGCGGGTGAGCAGTTCTTC.

The rearrangement joins TRBV2 to TRBJ2-5; 10 bases align to TRBD2. CDR1 SNHLY and CDR2 FYNNEI come from the germline V gene. The V and J ends lost 7 bases and 2 bases, in that order; junction bases with no gene match: 7. This CDR3 is 15 amino acids long. CDR3: CASNRGTSVQETQYF. The DNA of the CDR3 is TGTGCCAGCAATCGCGGGACTAGCGTGCAAGAGACCCAGTACTTC. The full variable domain, rest sourced from reference TRBV2 and TRBJ2-5, is EPEVTQTPSHQVTQMGQEVILRCVPISNHLYFYWYRQILGQKVEFLVSFYNNEISEKSEIFDDQFSVERPDGSNFTLKIRSTKLEDSAMYFCASNRGTSVQETQYFGPGTRLLVL.

The chain is built from TRBV21-1 and TRBJ1-2; TRBD1, the D gene given by the table, was not confirmed from the DNA. TRBV21-1 is classified as a pseudogene. The CDR3 length is 15 residues. The CDR3 DNA is TGTGCCAGCAGCAAAGTCCGGGGCAGGTCTTATGGCTACACCTTC. Amino acid sequence: CASSKVRGRSYGYTF.